This TCR beta chain came from a study of blood T cells in healthy people across ages. The authors ran a second PCR of 7 to 11 cycles using a sample-barcoded 5' primer and a J-beta primer mix. MiXCR, applied by TCRdb to the 5' RACE reads, yields one record per CDR3 protein. Here the sample spans about 580,000 distinct CDR3 sequences, around half being singletons. The table lists this clonotype with a few counts. CDR1 and CDR2 from the germline V gene are DFQATT and SNEGSKA (reference sequence). The CDR3 has 13 amino acids. Trimming cost V 5 bases and J 1 base; bases outside gene matches: 4. The TCR sequence derives from a man older than 75 in good health. Sequencing used blood. The genes are TRBV20-1 and TRBJ2-5, with 7 bases aligning to TRBD2. The DNA of the CDR3 is TGCAGTGCTGGGCTAGCGGCCCAAGAGACCCAGTACTTC. Encoded protein: CSAGLAAQETQYF.